This T cell receptor (beta chain) appears in the sequencing data of a study of T cells after somatic rescue of genetic block. The CDR3 has 14 residues. The V end was cut by 7 bases, the J end by 3 bases, with 16 bases between. Germline V gene lookup returns CDR1 LNHDA and CDR2 SQIVND (reference sequence). Produced via immunoSEQ multiplex PCR; TCRdb's table is partial and in-frame only. Here the sample spans approximately 70,000 clones, roughly 90% being singletons. The sequence came from a man aged 25 to 40. This chain connects TRBV19 to TRBJ2-7; possible D gene TRBD1, 6 bases. Sequenced material: peripheral blood mononuclear cells (PBMCs). CDR3 sequence reads: CASTKSRDIYEQYF. The CDR3, as DNA: TGTGCCAGTACCAAATCCCGGGACATCTACGAGCAGTACTTC. The variable domain in full, completed from reference TRBV19 and TRBJ2-7, reads DGGITQSPKYLFRKEGQNVTLSCEQNLNHDAMYWYRQDPGQGLRLIYYSQIVNDFQKGDIAEGYSVSREKKESFPLTVTSAQKNPTAFYLCASTKSRDIYEQYFGPGTRLTVT.